These T cell receptor beta chains were read from a single sample in a study of T cell responses to AZD1222 COVID-19 vaccine. Data came from immunoSEQ multiplex PCR; TCRdb stores just in-frame clones and leaves some out. The sample has over 100,000 clones; about 89% are singletons. Sample: peripheral blood, taken on day 0 of AZD1222 vaccination. The receptors were gathered from an adult in good health. Both conserved end residues are part of each CDR3. The D gene is left open where the match is weak. Rows give clone size only sometimes, using once, few, many, or a class for an expanded clone.

CASSLVDGRTGELFF TGTGCCAGCAGCTTGGTCGACGGGAGAACCGGGGAGCTGTTTTTT TRBJ2-2 TRBV5-4 . .
CASSPWTGTMADTQYF TGTGCCAGCAGCCCGTGGACAGGGACCATGGCAGATACGCAGTATTTT TRBJ2-3 TRBV5-6 TRBD1 .
CAKNRGTGTEAFF TGTGCCAAAAACAGGGGGACTGGCACTGAAGCTTTCTTT TRBJ1-1 TRBV30 TRBD1 .
CASSYFARGTSGEQFF TGTGCCAGCAGTTACTTTGCGCGGGGGACTTCCGGTGAGCAGTTCTTC TRBJ2-1 TRBV6-5 TRBD2 .
CASGPDRVFGNTIYF TGTGCTAGTGGACCCGACAGGGTCTTTGGAAACACCATATATTTT TRBJ1-3 TRBV12-5 TRBD1 .
CASTTQDRGNSPLHF TGCGCCAGCACCACCCAGGACAGGGGTAATTCACCCCTCCACTTT TRBJ1-6 TRBV5-1 TRBD1 once
CSARRTEATF TGCAGTGCTAGGCGGACAGAGGCCACCTTC TRBJ1-2 TRBV20-1 . .
CASGPYGGRNTIYF TGTGCCAGCGGACCCTACGGGGGCCGAAACACCATATATTTT TRBJ1-3 TRBV6-6 . .
CASSLALLSSGNTIYF TGTGCCAGCAGCTTAGCGCTGCTAAGCTCTGGAAACACCATATATTTT TRBJ1-3 TRBV7-2 . .
CASSLGGRAFF TGTGCCAGCAGCTTGGGTGGGCGAGCTTTCTTT TRBJ1-1 TRBV7-9 . .
CASSYSSVSDTQYF TGTGCCAGCAGTTACTCGAGCGTTTCAGATACGCAGTATTTT TRBJ2-3 TRBV6-5 . once
CASSILRGVRELFF TGTGCCAGCAGCATCCTGAGGGGTGTCCGGGAGCTGTTTTTT TRBJ2-2 TRBV6-5 . .
CASSLDIDHASYEQYF TGTGCCAGCAGCCTAGATATAGACCATGCATCCTACGAGCAGTACTTC TRBJ2-7 TRBV6-2/TRBV6-3 . few
CASSGQGNSPLHF TGTGCCAGCAGTGGACAGGGTAATTCACCCCTCCACTTT TRBJ1-6 TRBV2 TRBD1 .
CASSKGLAGDLYNEQFF TGTGCCAGCAGTAAGGGTTTAGCGGGGGACCTATACAATGAGCAGTTCTTC TRBJ2-1 TRBV5-6 TRBD2 .
CATSDSGLSDTQYF TGTGCCACCAGTGATTCGGGACTCTCAGATACGCAGTATTTT TRBJ2-3 TRBV24-1 . .
CASSSEGTLNTEAFF TGTGCCAGCAGCTCGGAGGGGACCCTGAACACTGAAGCTTTCTTT TRBJ1-1 TRBV5-6 . .
CASRLLEKLFF TGTGCCAGCAGACTTCTTGAAAAACTGTTTTTT TRBJ1-4 TRBV6-5 . .
CASSYENYGYTF TGTGCCAGCAGTTACGAGAACTATGGCTACACCTTC TRBJ1-2 TRBV6-5 . .
CASRLGGNQPQHF TGTGCCAGCCGACTTGGGGGTAATCAGCCCCAGCATTTT TRBJ1-5 TRBV12-3/TRBV12-4 . .
CASSENTNTEAFF TGTGCCAGCAGTGAAAACACGAACACTGAAGCTTTCTTT TRBJ1-1 TRBV2 . .
CASSSPQTSGGSDTQYF TGTGCCAGCAGCTCCCCACAAACTAGCGGGGGTTCAGATACGCAGTATTTT TRBJ2-3 TRBV7-2 TRBD2 .
CASSSPDRGLWHEQFF TGCGCCAGCAGCTCTCCCGACAGGGGGCTTTGGCATGAGCAGTTCTTC TRBJ2-1 TRBV5-1 TRBD1 .
CASSSQAGGPYEQYF TGTGCCAGCAGCTCACAAGCGGGGGGGCCCTACGAGCAGTACTTC TRBJ2-7 TRBV7-6 TRBD2 .
CASSGGWARFYEQYF TGTGCCAGCAGTGGGGGTTGGGCGAGGTTCTACGAGCAGTACTTC TRBJ2-7 TRBV28 . .
CASSRTRGETYEQYF TGTGCCAGCAGCCGTACGCGGGGCGAGACCTACGAGCAGTACTTC TRBJ2-7 TRBV11-2 . .
CASSKGGPIVDTQYF TGTGCCAGCAGCAAAGGGGGGCCGATTGTAGATACGCAGTATTTT TRBJ2-3 TRBV21-1 . .
CASSLGHPQETQYF TGTGCCAGCAGCTTGGGACACCCCCAAGAGACCCAGTACTTC TRBJ2-5 TRBV7-9 . .
CSVEDREGAEAFF TGCAGCGTTGAAGATCGAGAGGGGGCAGAAGCTTTCTTT TRBJ1-1 TRBV29-1 TRBD1 .
CASSLQGQWDGYTF TGTGCCAGCAGCCTTCAAGGACAGTGGGATGGCTACACCTTC TRBJ1-2 TRBV9 . once
CASSQNTRLFF TGCGCCAGCAGCCAAAACACCAGGCTGTTTTTT TRBJ1-4 TRBV4-1 . .
CASSPSTYGYTF TGTGCCAGCAGCCCTTCAACCTATGGCTACACCTTC TRBJ1-2 TRBV3-1/TRBV3-2 . .
CASSLLLGEAFF TGTGCCAGCAGCTTACTCCTTGGGGAAGCTTTCTTT TRBJ1-1 TRBV7-8 . .
CASSPNGAGRGGYTF TGTGCCAGCAGCCCTAACGGAGCAGGGAGGGGCGGCTACACCTTC TRBJ1-2 TRBV7-2 . .
CASTAETGEAFF TGTGCCAGTACCGCCGAGACAGGGGAAGCTTTCTTT TRBJ1-1 TRBV19 TRBD1 .
CASSYPGQGFF TGTGCCAGCAGTTACCCAGGACAGGGTTTCTTT TRBJ1-1 TRBV6-2/TRBV6-3 TRBD1 .
CASRPLTGDNEKLFF TGTGCCAGCAGGCCCCTGACAGGGGATAATGAAAAACTGTTTTTT TRBJ1-4 TRBV6-6 TRBD1 .
CASSPRLAGGPGEEQFF TGTGCCAGCAGCCCTAGACTAGCGGGGGGACCTGGGGAGGAGCAGTTCTTC TRBJ2-1 TRBV5-6 TRBD2 .
CASSFDRVRNTEAFF TGCGCCAGCAGCTTTGACAGGGTCCGGAACACTGAAGCTTTCTTT TRBJ1-1 TRBV5-1 TRBD1 .
CASNRAPGQGVYTGELFF TGTGCCAGCAACAGAGCCCCGGGACAGGGGGTGTACACCGGGGAGCTGTTTTTT TRBJ2-2 TRBV7-9 TRBD1 .
CASSRGQGGNTSPLHF TGTGCCAGCAGTCGGGGGCAGGGAGGGAATACTTCACCCCTCCACTTT TRBJ1-6 TRBV27 . .
CATRTGNAYGYTF TGTGCCACCAGGACAGGGAATGCGTATGGCTACACCTTC TRBJ1-2 TRBV19 TRBD1 .
CASSLKDSHRGYTF TGCGCCAGCAGCTTGAAGGACAGCCACAGGGGCTACACCTTC TRBJ1-2 TRBV5-1 . .
CASSLTGSANGYTF TGTGCCAGCAGCTTGACAGGCTCAGCTAATGGCTACACCTTC TRBJ1-2 TRBV5-6 . .
CASSPGTGNTIYF TGTGCCAGCAGCCCCGGTACTGGAAACACCATATATTTT TRBJ1-3 TRBV12-3/TRBV12-4 . .
CASSQNPRHVPTKTGGTGELFF TGTGCCAGCAGTCAAAACCCCCGGCACGTCCCGACTAAGACAGGGGGCACTGGGGAGCTGTTTTTT TRBJ2-2 TRBV9 TRBD1 .
CASSPSSGRHNQPQHF TGTGCCAGCTCACCCTCCTCAGGGCGTCACAATCAGCCCCAGCATTTT TRBJ1-5 TRBV18 . .
CASSLSRGNTGELFF TGTGCCAGCAGCTTGTCCAGGGGTAACACCGGGGAGCTGTTTTTT TRBJ2-2 TRBV5-4 . .